Listed below are T cell receptor beta chains from one sample, sequenced in a study of blood T cell repertoires in COVID-19. Profiled with immunoSEQ multiplex PCR; TCRdb holds only in-frame clones, not every one. The sample has almost 350,000 clones; about 90% are singletons. The specimen sequenced was PBMCs or T cells enriched from blood (not recorded which). Every receptor here comes from a woman aged 30 to 39 who had been exposed to COVID-19. The CDR3 runs from the conserved cysteine through the conserved F or W.

J gene: TRBJ2-7
V gene: TRBV11-1
CDR3 protein: CASSPSGTELYEQYF

J gene: TRBJ2-5
V gene: TRBV2
CDR3 protein: CASSEDLPGTQYF

J gene: TRBJ2-7
V gene: TRBV3-1/TRBV3-2
CDR3 protein: CASSQGSGRSEQYF

J gene: TRBJ2-3
V gene: TRBV9
CDR3 protein: CASSVVGGSFTDTQYF

J gene: TRBJ2-2
V gene: TRBV30
CDR3 protein: CAWRTGTSGSISTGELFF

J gene: TRBJ1-6
V gene: TRBV11-3
CDR3 protein: CASSWDSLSPLHF

J gene: TRBJ2-1
V gene: TRBV3-1/TRBV3-2
CDR3 protein: CASSQDPYTLAGRAEQFF

J gene: TRBJ1-2
V gene: TRBV29-1
CDR3 protein: CSDFGQGAEGYTF

J gene: TRBJ2-3
V gene: TRBV19
CDR3 protein: CASSKGQTSTDTQYF

J gene: TRBJ1-6
V gene: TRBV7-4
CDR3 protein: CASSFTDRGRSPLHF

J gene: TRBJ1-2
V gene: TRBV9
CDR3 protein: CASRQSVDQGAPYGYTF

J gene: TRBJ2-7
V gene: TRBV14
CDR3 protein: CASSQELVLAGGPTEEQYF

J gene: TRBJ1-1
V gene: TRBV28
CDR3 protein: CASSLLVGGAEAFF

J gene: TRBJ1-5
V gene: TRBV9
CDR3 protein: CASSVEGNPGQPQHF

J gene: TRBJ2-1
V gene: TRBV9
CDR3 protein: CASSVVVTSGSSEQFF

J gene: TRBJ2-7
V gene: TRBV15
CDR3 protein: CATSREFPGLNYEQYF

J gene: TRBJ1-6
V gene: TRBV11-2
CDR3 protein: CASSLVPQGGNSPLHF

J gene: TRBJ1-5
V gene: TRBV4-2
CDR3 protein: CASSRENGVLGQPQHF

J gene: TRBJ1-6
V gene: TRBV28
CDR3 protein: CASSFYTGVNSPLHF